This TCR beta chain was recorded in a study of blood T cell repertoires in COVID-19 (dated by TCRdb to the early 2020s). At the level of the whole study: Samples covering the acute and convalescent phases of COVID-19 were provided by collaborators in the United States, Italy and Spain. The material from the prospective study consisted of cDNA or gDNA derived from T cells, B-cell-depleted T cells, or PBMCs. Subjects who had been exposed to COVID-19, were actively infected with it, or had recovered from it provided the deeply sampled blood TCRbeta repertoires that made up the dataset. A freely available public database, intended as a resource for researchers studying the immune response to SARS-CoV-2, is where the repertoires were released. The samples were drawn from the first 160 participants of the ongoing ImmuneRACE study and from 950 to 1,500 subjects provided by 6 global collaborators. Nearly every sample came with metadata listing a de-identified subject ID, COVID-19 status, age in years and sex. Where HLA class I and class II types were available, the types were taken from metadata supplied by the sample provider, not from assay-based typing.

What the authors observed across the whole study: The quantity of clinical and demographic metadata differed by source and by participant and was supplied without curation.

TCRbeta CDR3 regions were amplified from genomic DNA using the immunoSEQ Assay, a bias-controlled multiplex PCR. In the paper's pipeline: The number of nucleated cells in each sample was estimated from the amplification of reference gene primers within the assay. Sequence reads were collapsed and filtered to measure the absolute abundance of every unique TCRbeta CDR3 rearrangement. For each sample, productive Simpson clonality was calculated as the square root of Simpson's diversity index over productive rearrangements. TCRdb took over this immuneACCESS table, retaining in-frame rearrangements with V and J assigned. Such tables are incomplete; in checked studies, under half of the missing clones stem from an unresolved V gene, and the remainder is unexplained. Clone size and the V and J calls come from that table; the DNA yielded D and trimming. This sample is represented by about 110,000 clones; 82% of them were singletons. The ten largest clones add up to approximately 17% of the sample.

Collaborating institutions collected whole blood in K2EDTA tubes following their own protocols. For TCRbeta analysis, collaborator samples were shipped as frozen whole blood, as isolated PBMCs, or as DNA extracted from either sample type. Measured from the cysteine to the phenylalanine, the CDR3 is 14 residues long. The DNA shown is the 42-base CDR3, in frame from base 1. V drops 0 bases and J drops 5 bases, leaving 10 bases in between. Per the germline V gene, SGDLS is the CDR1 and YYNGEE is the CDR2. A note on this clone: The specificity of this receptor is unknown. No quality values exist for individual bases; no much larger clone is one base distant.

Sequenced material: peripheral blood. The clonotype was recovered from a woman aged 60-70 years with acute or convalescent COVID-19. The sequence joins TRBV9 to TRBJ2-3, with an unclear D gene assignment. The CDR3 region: CASSVVLAGDTQYF. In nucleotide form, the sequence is TGTGCCAGCAGCGTAGTGCTGGCAGGAGATACGCAGTATTTT.